These T cell receptor beta chains were read from a single sample in a study of beta chain features in type 1 diabetes. Here immunoSEQ multiplex PCR was the method, and the copy in TCRdb shows in-frame clones only, minus some. The sample yields approximately 330,000 clones, around 10% seen once. The source material was naive CD4+ T cells from blood. These TCRs come from a woman aged 30 to 39 in good health. The CDR3 runs from the conserved cysteine through the conserved F or W. D genes are given only for firm matches. Clone size is stated in some rows and not others, as once, few, many or a class when expanded.

clone_size: .
j_call: TRBJ2-3
v_call: TRBV7-2
d_call: TRBD2
cdr3_nt: TGTGCCAGCAGCTTAGGGGCGCGGGGGGGCACAGATACGCAGTATTTT
cdr3_aa: CASSLGARGGTDTQYF

clone_size: .
j_call: TRBJ2-7
v_call: TRBV7-2
d_call: .
cdr3_nt: TGTGCCAGCAGCTCACCGGGGAGCTACGAGCAGTACTTC
cdr3_aa: CASSSPGSYEQYF

clone_size: .
j_call: TRBJ2-5
v_call: TRBV5-1
d_call: TRBD1
cdr3_nt: TGCGCCAGCAGCGCAGACAGGGTTGGAGAGACCCAGTACTTC
cdr3_aa: CASSADRVGETQYF

clone_size: few
j_call: TRBJ1-5
v_call: TRBV18
d_call: .
cdr3_nt: TGTGCCAGCTCACCCGGGACAACTTATAGCAATCAGCCCCAGCATTTT
cdr3_aa: CASSPGTTYSNQPQHF

clone_size: .
j_call: TRBJ2-3
v_call: TRBV19
d_call: TRBD2
cdr3_nt: TGTGCCAGTAGTGGACCGGGACTAGGGGGCACAGATACGCAGTATTTT
cdr3_aa: CASSGPGLGGTDTQYF

clone_size: .
j_call: TRBJ2-2
v_call: TRBV29-1
d_call: .
cdr3_nt: TGCAGCGTTGTAGAGACACTGAACACCGGGGAGCTGTTTTTT
cdr3_aa: CSVVETLNTGELFF

clone_size: few
j_call: TRBJ1-2
v_call: TRBV23-1
d_call: TRBD1
cdr3_nt: TGCGCCAGACTTGGACAGGGCTATGGCTACACCTTC
cdr3_aa: CARLGQGYGYTF

clone_size: .
j_call: TRBJ2-3
v_call: TRBV7-2
d_call: TRBD2
cdr3_nt: TGTGCCAGCAGCACTCATAGCGGGAGTCTCACAGATACGCAGTATTTT
cdr3_aa: CASSTHSGSLTDTQYF

clone_size: few
j_call: TRBJ1-1
v_call: TRBV19
d_call: .
cdr3_nt: TGTGCCAGTAGTATTGAAACTTTGAACACTGAAGCTTTCTTT
cdr3_aa: CASSIETLNTEAFF

clone_size: .
j_call: TRBJ2-3
v_call: TRBV11-3
d_call: TRBD2
cdr3_nt: TGTGCCAGCAGCTTAGCGGGAGGACCAAATACGCAGTATTTT
cdr3_aa: CASSLAGGPNTQYF

clone_size: .
j_call: TRBJ2-2
v_call: TRBV30
d_call: TRBD1
cdr3_nt: TGTGCCTGGAGTACCGGGACAGCGAACACCGGGGAGCTGTTTTTT
cdr3_aa: CAWSTGTANTGELFF

clone_size: few
j_call: TRBJ2-7
v_call: TRBV15
d_call: TRBD1
cdr3_nt: TGTGCCACCAGAGGGACAGGGGGGACCTACGAGCAGTACTTC
cdr3_aa: CATRGTGGTYEQYF

clone_size: .
j_call: TRBJ2-6
v_call: TRBV5-1
d_call: .
cdr3_nt: TGCGCCAGCAGCTTGGCCATCTCTGGGGCCAACGTCCTGACTTTC
cdr3_aa: CASSLAISGANVLTF

clone_size: few
j_call: TRBJ2-1
v_call: TRBV7-3
d_call: TRBD2
cdr3_nt: TGTGCCAGCAGCACTCCGGGGGGGTCCTACAATGAGCAGTTCTTC
cdr3_aa: CASSTPGGSYNEQFF

clone_size: .
j_call: TRBJ2-1
v_call: TRBV5-6
d_call: .
cdr3_nt: TGTGCCAGCAGCGTAGCGGGACAGAGCTCCTACAATGAGCAGTTCTTC
cdr3_aa: CASSVAGQSSYNEQFF

clone_size: .
j_call: TRBJ2-2
v_call: TRBV15
d_call: .
cdr3_nt: TGTGCCACCAGCCATAACACCGGGGAGCTGTTTTTT
cdr3_aa: CATSHNTGELFF

clone_size: .
j_call: TRBJ2-1
v_call: TRBV21-1
d_call: .
cdr3_nt: TGTGCCAGCAGCAAAAACCGGCGGGGATACAATGAGCAGTTCTTC
cdr3_aa: CASSKNRRGYNEQFF